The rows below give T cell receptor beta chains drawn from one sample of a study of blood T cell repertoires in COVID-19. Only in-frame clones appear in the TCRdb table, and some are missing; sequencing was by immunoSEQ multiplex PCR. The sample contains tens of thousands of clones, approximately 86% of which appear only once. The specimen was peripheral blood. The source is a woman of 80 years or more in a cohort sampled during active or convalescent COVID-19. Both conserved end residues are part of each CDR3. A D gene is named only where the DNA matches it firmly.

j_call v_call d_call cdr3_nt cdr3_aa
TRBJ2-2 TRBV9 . TGTGCCAGCAGCGTATCAACCGGGGAGCTGTTTTTT CASSVSTGELFF
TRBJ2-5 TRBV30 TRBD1 TGTGCCTGGAATACAGGGGGCAGCGAGACCCAGTACTTC CAWNTGGSETQYF
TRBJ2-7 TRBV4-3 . TGCGCCAGCAGCCAAGTTGGGCAGGGGTCCTACGAGCAGTACTTC CASSQVGQGSYEQYF
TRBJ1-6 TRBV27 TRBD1 TGTGCCAGCAGTCCCTCGGCAGGGGGCATTCCCAATTCACCCCTCCACTTT CASSPSAGGIPNSPLHF
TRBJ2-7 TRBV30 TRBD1 TGTGCCTGGGGACAGGGTGTAAACTCCTACGAGCAGTACTTC CAWGQGVNSYEQYF
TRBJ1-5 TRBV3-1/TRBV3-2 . TGTGCCAGCAGCCAAGATCTTTTTGGCAATCAGCCCCAGCATTTT CASSQDLFGNQPQHF
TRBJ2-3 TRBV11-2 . TGTGCCAGCAGCCCGTACACAGATACGCAGTATTTT CASSPYTDTQYF
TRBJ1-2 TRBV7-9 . TGTGCCAGCAGCTTAGAATCACAGGGTGATGGCTACACCTTC CASSLESQGDGYTF
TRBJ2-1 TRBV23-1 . TGCGCCAGCAACGGGGGGCGGGTGTGCTACAATGAGCAGTTCTTC CASNGGRVCYNEQFF
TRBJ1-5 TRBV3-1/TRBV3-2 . TGTGCCAGCAGCGCACAGGGAAGCAGCAATCAGCCCCAGCATTTT CASSAQGSSNQPQHF
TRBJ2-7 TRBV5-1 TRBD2 TGCGCCAGCAGCTTGACGGGTAGCGGGAGTTTCAACGAGCAGTACTTC CASSLTGSGSFNEQYF
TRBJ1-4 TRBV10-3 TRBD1 TGTGCCATCAGTGAGTCGCGTGGCAGGGGGGCTCAGGGGGAAAAACTGTTTTTT CAISESRGRGAQGEKLFF
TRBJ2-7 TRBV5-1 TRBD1 TGCGCCAGCAGCCGCAGAGGGGGCGAGAGGGATTACGAGCAGTACTTC CASSRRGGERDYEQYF
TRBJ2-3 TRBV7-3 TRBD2 TGTGCCAGCAGCCCTAGCGGGGGGGTTTCAGATACGCAGTATTTT CASSPSGGVSDTQYF
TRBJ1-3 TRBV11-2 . TGTGCCAGCAGCCCCGAGGGCTTAATCTCTGGAAACACCATATATTTT CASSPEGLISGNTIYF
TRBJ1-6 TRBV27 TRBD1 TGTGCCAGCAGCACTTTTCGCTCAGGGGGCACTTCACCCCTCCACTTT CASSTFRSGGTSPLHF
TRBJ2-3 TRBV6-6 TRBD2 TGTGCCAGCAGTTACTTTGTGGGAGGGCCTGAAGATACGCAGTATTTT CASSYFVGGPEDTQYF